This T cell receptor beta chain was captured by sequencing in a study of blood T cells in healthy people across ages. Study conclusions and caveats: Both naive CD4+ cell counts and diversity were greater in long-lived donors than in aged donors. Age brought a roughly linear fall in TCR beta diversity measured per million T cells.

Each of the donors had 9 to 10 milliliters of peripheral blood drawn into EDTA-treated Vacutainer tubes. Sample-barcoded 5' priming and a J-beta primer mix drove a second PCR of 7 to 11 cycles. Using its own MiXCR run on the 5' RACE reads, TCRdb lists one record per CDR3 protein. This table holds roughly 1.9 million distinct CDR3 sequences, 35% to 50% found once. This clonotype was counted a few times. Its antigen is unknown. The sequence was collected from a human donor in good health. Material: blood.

In nucleotides, the CDR3 is TGCGCCAGCAGCCGCCGACAGGGGGTTAACTATGGCTACACCTTC. Translated, it gives CASSRRQGVNYGYTF. The chain links TRBV4-3 to TRBJ1-2, with 9 bases fitting TRBD1. Germline lookup yields CDR1 LGHNA and CDR2 YSLEER. J was trimmed by 1 base and V by 4 bases; bases with no gene match: 4. The CDR3 sequence is 15 residues long.